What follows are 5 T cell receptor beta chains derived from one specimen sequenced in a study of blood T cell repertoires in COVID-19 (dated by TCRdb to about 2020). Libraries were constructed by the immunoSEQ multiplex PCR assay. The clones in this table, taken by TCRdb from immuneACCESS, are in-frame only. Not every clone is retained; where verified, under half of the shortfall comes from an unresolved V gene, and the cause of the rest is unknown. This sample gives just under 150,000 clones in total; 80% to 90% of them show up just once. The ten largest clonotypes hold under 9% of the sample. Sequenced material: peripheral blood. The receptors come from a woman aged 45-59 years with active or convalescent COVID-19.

CDR3: CASSHKKQGQETQYF. As DNA, the CDR3 is TGTGCCAGCAGCCATAAGAAACAGGGGCAAGAGACCCAGTACTTC. V and J are TRBV28 and TRBJ2-5; 7 bases line up with TRBD1. The CDR3 runs 15 residues. CDR1 is MDHEN, CDR2 SYDVKM, per germline. Trimming at V came to 6 bases and at J to 2 bases, leaving 9 bases not matched to a gene.

The CDR3 DNA sequence: TGTGCCAGCAGACCTAACAGTGAGGGCTACACCTTC. As protein: CASRPNSEGYTF. V gene TRBV6-5 combines with J gene TRBJ1-2; no definite D call. The CDR3 sequence is 12 residues long. Germline loops: CDR1 MNHEY, CDR2 SVGAGI. Between the trimmed V and J ends, which lost 6 bases and 8 bases, there was a span of 13 bases.

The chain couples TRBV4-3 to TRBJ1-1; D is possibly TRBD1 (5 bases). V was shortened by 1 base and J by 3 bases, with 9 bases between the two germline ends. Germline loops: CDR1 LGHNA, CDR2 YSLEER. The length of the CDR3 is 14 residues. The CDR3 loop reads CASSQGPGYTEAFF. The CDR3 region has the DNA TGCGCCAGCAGCCAAGGTCCAGGGTACACTGAAGCTTTCTTT.

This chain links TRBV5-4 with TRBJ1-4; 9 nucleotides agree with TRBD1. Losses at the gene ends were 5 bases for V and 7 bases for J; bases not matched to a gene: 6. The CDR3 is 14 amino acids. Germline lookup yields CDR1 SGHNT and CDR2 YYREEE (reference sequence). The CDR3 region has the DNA TGTGCCAGCAGGCCGGGACAGGGTAGTGAAAAACTGTTTTTT. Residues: CASRPGQGSEKLFF. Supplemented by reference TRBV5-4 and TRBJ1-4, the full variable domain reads ETGVTQSPTHLIKTRGQQVTLRCSSQSGHNTVSWYQQALGQGPQFIFQYYREEENGRGNFPPRFSGLQFPNYSSELNVNALELDDSALYLCASRPGQGSEKLFFGSGTQLSVL.

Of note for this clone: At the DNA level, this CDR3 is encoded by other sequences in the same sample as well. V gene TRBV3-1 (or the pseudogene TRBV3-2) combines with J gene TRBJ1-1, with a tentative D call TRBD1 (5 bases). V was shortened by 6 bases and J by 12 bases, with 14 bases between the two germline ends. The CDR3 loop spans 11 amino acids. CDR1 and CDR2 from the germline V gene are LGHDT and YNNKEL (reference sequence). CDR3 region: CASSRGGGSFF. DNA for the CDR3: TGTGCCAGCAGTCGCGGGGGGGGGTCTTTCTTT.